These T cell receptor beta chains were read from a single sample in a study of shared clonotypes between healthy human individuals. Here immunoSEQ multiplex PCR was the method, and the copy in TCRdb shows in-frame clones only, minus some. The repertoire holds about 2.3 million clones, less than 95% seen once, with 0.37% in the top ten. The sample was naive CD4+ T cells from PBMCs. These receptor sequences come from a man in his late teens or twenties in good health. Some clones in this sample may be carry-over from other donors' samples. The CDR3 runs from the conserved cysteine through the conserved F or W. A D gene is named only where the DNA matches it firmly. Expanded clones get a size class; other rows say once, few or many, or leave the size out.

v_call	d_call	j_call	clone_size	cdr3_nt	cdr3_aa
TRBV9	NA	TRBJ1-2	NA	TGTGCCAGCAGCGTACTACCAGAGAACTATGGCTACACCTTC	CASSVLPENYGYTF
TRBV30	NA	TRBJ2-1	NA	TGTGCCTTAGTCCCTCTGAGGCGGGGTAGGGATGAGCAGTTCTTC	CALVPLRRGRDEQFF
TRBV6-1	TRBD1	TRBJ1-2	NA	TGTGCCAGCCAGGGGACAGGTAGAGGCTATGGCTACACCTTC	CASQGTGRGYGYTF
TRBV5-8	NA	TRBJ1-5	NA	TGTGCCAGCAGCTTCTCTAGCAGGTCCAATCAGCCCCAGCATTTT	CASSFSSRSNQPQHF
TRBV5-4	NA	TRBJ1-5	NA	TGTGCCAGCAGTCACGCACCGGGCGGCAATCAGCCCCAGCATTTT	CASSHAPGGNQPQHF
TRBV7-9	NA	TRBJ1-5	NA	TGTGCCAGCAGCTTAGGGGCAGTTGGCAATCAGCCCCAGCATTTT	CASSLGAVGNQPQHF
TRBV4-3	NA	TRBJ1-6	NA	TGCGCCAGCAGCCCCGATAGGTTGTCCTATAATTCACCCCTCCACTTT	CASSPDRLSYNSPLHF
TRBV30	NA	TRBJ2-6	NA	TGTGCCTGGGACCTGCCCTCTGGGGCCAACGTCCTGACTTTC	CAWDLPSGANVLTF
TRBV7-9	TRBD1	TRBJ1-2	NA	TGTGCCAGCAGCGCCTCCGGGACAGGGTCCGGTGGCTACACCTTC	CASSASGTGSGGYTF
TRBV7-9	NA	TRBJ1-2	NA	TGTGCCAGCAGCTTAACTGGCTACACCTTC	CASSLTGYTF
TRBV10-3	NA	TRBJ1-3	NA	TGTGCCATCAGTGGGGCAGGGTTTGAGCACACCATATATTTT	CAISGAGFEHTIYF
TRBV10-3	TRBD2	TRBJ2-2	once	TGTGCCATCACGGGGGAGGGGAACACCGGGGAGCTGTTTTTT	CAITGEGNTGELFF
TRBV6-5	TRBD1	TRBJ1-2	NA	TGTGCCAGCAGCCTTAACAGGGGAGCGGGGGGCTACACCTTC	CASSLNRGAGGYTF
TRBV5-4	NA	TRBJ1-1	NA	TGTGCCAGCAGCTTGAAGTTGACGGGAAGAACTGAAGCTTTCTTT	CASSLKLTGRTEAFF
TRBV27	NA	TRBJ1-2	NA	TGTGCCAGCAGTTTGTTATCCACCGGGGACATGGGATTTAACTATGGCTACACCTTC	CASSLLSTGDMGFNYGYTF
TRBV7-3	TRBD1	TRBJ2-7	once	TGTGCCAGCAGCCTTAGCGCGGGGACAGGGGGCGAGCAGTACTTC	CASSLSAGTGGEQYF
TRBV7-2	NA	TRBJ2-7	NA	TGTGCCAGCAGCTTGGTCGGACCCTACGAGCAGTACTTC	CASSLVGPYEQYF
TRBV4-1	TRBD2	TRBJ2-3	once	TGCGCCAGCAGCCTCGGACTAGCGGGTTCCACAGATACGCAGTATTTT	CASSLGLAGSTDTQYF
TRBV5-1	NA	TRBJ2-7	once	TGCGCCAGCAGCTGGGGACTCCCTGGCCGAAGGAGCTCCTACGAGCAGTACTTC	CASSWGLPGRRSSYEQYF
TRBV28	TRBD1	TRBJ1-2	NA	TGTGCCAGCAGTCCTACAGGGGGCGCGTTCGACTATGGCTACACCTTC	CASSPTGGAFDYGYTF
TRBV9	TRBD2	TRBJ2-3	NA	TGTGCCAGCAGCGTCCTAGCGGGTGTAGCCACAGATACGCAGTATTTT	CASSVLAGVATDTQYF